This TCR beta chain was sequenced in a study of T-cell reconstitution after alpha-beta-depleted transplantation in children. The TCRbeta library incorporated unique molecular identifiers. MiXCR, run by TCRdb on the PCR reads, gives a single entry per CDR3 protein. The repertoire includes about 110,000 distinct CDR3 sequences, 5.5% to 6.5% of them detected once, and roughly 25% sits in the top ten. This clonotype was seen repeatedly, ten times or more. The CDR3 has 15 amino acids. Trimming stripped 4 bases from V and 3 bases from J, with 15 bases between. CDR1 is SEHNR, CDR2 FQNEAQ, per germline (reference sequence).

The source was PBMCs, mostly from graft donor cells, collected 360 days after TCRalphabeta/CD19-depleted stem cell transplant. The sequence derives from a male patient aged 2-15 years who had a stem cell transplant for acute lymphoblastic leukemia, so the T cells may come from the graft donor. V usage is TRBV7-9 and J usage is TRBJ2-5; possibly TRBD1 for D (6 bases). CDR3 DNA: TGTGCCAGCAGCTCCGCCGGGACAAGAAAAGAGACCCAGTACTTC. As protein: CASSSAGTRKETQYF.